The 16 T cell receptor beta chains below all came from one sample that was sequenced in a study of cytomegalovirus exposure and HLA in healthy donors. Vbeta (60) and Jbeta (13) primers were used in the PCR. Only in-frame clones appear in the TCRdb table, and some are missing; sequencing was by immunoSEQ multiplex PCR. This sample yields some 100,000 clones, of which roughly 76% are seen a single time; about 15% belongs to the top ten. The sequencing sample was made of PBMCs. The receptors come from a man aged 50-60 years in good health and CMV-seropositive.

This clone was seen a handful of times. This rearrangement joins TRBV2 to TRBJ1-1; possibly TRBD1 for D (5 bases). The CDR3 is 14 amino acids. The germline V and J ends were trimmed by 3 bases and 1 base, with 9 bases remaining between them. Germline V gene lookup returns CDR1 SNHLY and CDR2 FYNNEI. The CDR3 DNA is TGTGCCAGCAGTGATTCGGGGGGGAACACTGAAGCTTTCTTT. Protein sequence: CASSDSGGNTEAFF.

J is TRBJ2-1 and V is TRBV4-1; 12 positions agree with TRBD2. The CDR3 covers 19 residues. Per germline, CDR1 MGHRA and CDR2 YSYEKL. V was pared by 0 bases and J by 4 bases, with 10 bases of the junction left unmatched. The CDR3 reads CASSQEASGRGRAYNEQFF. The CDR3 nucleotides are TGCGCCAGCAGCCAAGAGGCTAGCGGGAGGGGGAGGGCGTACAATGAGCAGTTCTTC.

The chain uses TRBV9 and TRBJ2-1; 10 positions agree with TRBD2. CDR1 and CDR2 (germline): SGDLS, YYNGEE. V was clipped by 3 bases and J by 8 bases; unmatched bases: 11. The CDR3 sequence is 16 residues long. For the CDR3, the DNA is TGTGCCAGCAGCGAGGGATCGGGACTAGCGATAGATGAGCAGTTCTTC. Residues: CASSEGSGLAIDEQFF.

This chain uses TRBV10-3 with TRBJ2-7, with TRBD2 identical over 12 bases. This CDR3 spans 15 amino acids. Germline V gives CDR1 ENHRY, CDR2 SYGVKD. Trimming removed 11 bases from V and 5 bases from J; junction bases left unmatched: 13. CDR3 loop: CAVRGASGRADEQYF. The CDR3 DNA reads as TGTGCCGTCCGCGGGGCTAGCGGGAGGGCTGACGAGCAGTACTTC.

The chain's CDR3 is CATSRAPTGGGGEQYF. DNA of the CDR3: TGTGCCACCAGCAGAGCTCCGACAGGGGGGGGAGGCGAGCAGTACTTC. This rearrangement joins TRBV15 to TRBJ2-7; TRBD1 agrees at 9 bases. After removal of 1 base from V and 6 bases from J, the junction contained 10 bases not matched to a gene. Germline lookup yields CDR1 LNHNV and CDR2 YYDKDF (reference sequence). This CDR3 comprises 16 residues.

This CDR3 reads CASTTGLQETQYF. The CDR3 nucleotides are TGTGCCAGCACAACAGGGCTTCAAGAGACCCAGTACTTC. V gene TRBV2 combines with J gene TRBJ2-5; D perhaps matches TRBD1 (6 bases). The germline V and J ends were trimmed by 7 bases and 2 bases, with 11 bases remaining between them. Germline V lookup: CDR1 SNHLY, CDR2 FYNNEI. This CDR3 has 13 residues. Using reference TRBV2 and TRBJ2-5 for the parts outside the CDR3, the full variable domain is EPEVTQTPSHQVTQMGQEVILRCVPISNHLYFYWYRQILGQKVEFLVSFYNNEISEKSEIFDDQFSVERPDGSNFTLKIRSTKLEDSAMYFCASTTGLQETQYFGPGTRLLVL.

The V gene is TRBV29-1, the J gene TRBJ1-5; 8 bases fit TRBD1. Germline V CDR1 and CDR2: SQVTM, ANQGSEA. The length of the CDR3 is 14 residues. Germline trimming cut 6 bases from V and 2 bases from J; bases unmatched to any gene: 6. For the CDR3, the DNA is TGCAGCGTCTCAGGGGGCTCGGGCAATCAGCCCCAGCATTTT. It encodes CSVSGGSGNQPQHF. The full variable domain, completed using reference TRBV29-1 and TRBJ1-5, is SAVISQKPSRDICQRGTSLTIQCQVDSQVTMMFWYRQQPGQSLTLIATANQGSEATYESGFVIDKFPISRPNLTFSTLTVSNMSPEDSSIYLCSVSGGSGNQPQHFGDGTRLSIL.

The gene calls are TRBV10-1 and TRBJ2-5; TRBD1 aligns across 8 bases. The germline V gene has CDR1 WNHNN and CDR2 SYGVQD (reference sequence). J lost 4 bases, V lost 4 bases, and 5 bases had no gene match. CDR3 length: 14 amino acids. The CDR3 coding sequence is TGCGCCAGCAGTGTCCAGGGGGCCGGAGAGACCCAGTACTTC. Amino acid sequence: CASSVQGAGETQYF.

In its sample, this clone was seen a few times. The gene calls are TRBV29-1 and TRBJ1-4; no definite D call. This CDR3 has 12 residues. Germline CDR1 reads SQVTM; CDR2 reads ANQGSEA. Trimming cost V 3 bases and J 8 bases, with 10 bases left between them. The DNA for the CDR3 is TGCAGCGTTGAGGTGCAGCGGGAAAAACTGTTTTTT. Translated, it gives CSVEVQREKLFF.

This clone was counted only a few times. CDR3 bases: TGCAGCGCCAATGAACAAAGGGGTCGCCTTCACACCTTC. Protein: CSANEQRGRLHTF. The chain has TRBV29-1 and TRBJ1-2; TRBD1 might be the D (5 bases). Germline CDR1 is SQVTM and CDR2 is ANQGSEA. V was trimmed by 7 bases and J by 12 bases, leaving 24 bases between them. The CDR3 contains 13 residues.

The chain combines TRBV5-4 with TRBJ2-7, with a tentative D call TRBD1 (6 bases). Germline V gene lookup returns CDR1 SGHNT and CDR2 YYREEE (reference sequence). The CDR3 has 15 residues. The ends were cut back, 5 bases at V and 1 base at J, with 16 bases in the middle. Written as DNA, the CDR3 is TGTGCCAGCAGTTCAGGGACACGCAAGTCCTACGAGCAGTACTTC. Translating it yields CASSSGTRKSYEQYF.

The chain is built from TRBV5-6 and TRBJ1-2; possibly TRBD1 for D (6 bases). Looked up from germline, CDR1 is SGHDT and CDR2 is YYEEEE. The CDR3 contains 16 residues. Deletions cut 8 bases from V and 1 base from J, with 21 bases between. The CDR3 here is CASKGGQLLLNYGYTF. The CDR3 coding sequence is TGTGCCAGTAAGGGGGGGCAACTTCTCCTTAACTATGGCTACACCTTC.

The CDR3 is CASRAGQVDQPQHF. The DNA for the CDR3 is TGTGCCAGTAGAGCCGGACAGGTGGATCAGCCCCAGCATTTT. The genes are TRBV19 and TRBJ1-5, with 7 bases fitting TRBD1. Germline trimming cut 6 bases from V and 5 bases from J; bases unmatched to any gene: 7. The CDR3 has 14 residues. The germline gives CDR1 LNHDA, CDR2 SQIVND (reference sequence).

The chain joins TRBV19 to TRBJ1-6; D is possibly TRBD1 (6 bases). V was shortened by 10 bases and J by 5 bases, with 15 bases between the two germline ends. Germline CDR1 is LNHDA and CDR2 is SQIVND (reference sequence). There are 14 residues in the CDR3. CDR3: CATTPRDNNSPLHF. The CDR3 DNA is TGTGCCACCACCCCCAGGGACAATAATTCACCCCTCCACTTT.

The chain links TRBV21-1 to TRBJ1-4; the table assigns TRBD1, which was not confirmed against the DNA. TRBV21-1 has pseudogene status. CDR3 length: 14 residues. The CDR3 here is CASSRDRLNEKLFF. As DNA, the CDR3 is TGTGCCAGCAGCCGGGACAGGCTTAATGAAAAACTGTTTTTT.

V and J are TRBV28 and TRBJ2-5; the D gene is possibly TRBD1 (5 bases). CDR3 length: 14 amino acids. CDR1 MDHEN and CDR2 SYDVKM come from the germline V gene. V lost 6 bases to trimming and J lost 7 bases, with 18 bases between them. The CDR3, as DNA: TGTGCCAGCAGCAAGCCGGGCTATACAGGGACCCAGTACTTC. Translated, it gives CASSKPGYTGTQYF.